This T cell receptor beta chain was retrieved from a study of beta chain features in type 1 diabetes. Study at large: Cell yields, gender and age were comparable in patients and healthy donors. Whole-study results and caveats: The study found that naive, central memory and Treg TCRB repertoires appeared more similar in patients than in healthy donors.

This clone has more than one count but fewer than ten. The target antigen is unknown. What was sequenced were expressed TCRB transcripts, since all of the isolated RNA had been reverse transcribed. Across stem cell-like memory T cell samples, reads averaged approximately 1 million. Assay used: immunoSEQ multiplex PCR; TCRdb lists only in-frame clones, some missing. The sample lists approximately 120,000 clones; about 40% were seen once. Per the germline V gene, CDR1 is LGHNA and CDR2 is YNFKEQ. This CDR3 spans 13 amino acids. V lost 0 bases to trimming and J lost 15 bases; unmatched junction nucleotides: 6.

This sequence was found in a woman between 18 and 30 years old in good health. The source material was stem cell memory CD4+ T cells from blood. The chain recombines TRBV4-2 with TRBJ2-1; 9 bases are shared with TRBD2. CDR3 region: CASSQDVGLAWFF. The DNA for the CDR3 is TGTGCCAGCAGCCAAGATGTGGGACTAGCATGGTTCTTC.